This T cell receptor beta chain was captured in a study of blood T cell repertoires in COVID-19 (TCRdb year 2020). Turning to the overall study: The collaborator samples originated in the United States, Italy and Spain and spanned the acute and convalescent phases of COVID-19. Deeply sampled blood TCRbeta repertoires from subjects exposed to, actively infected with, or recovered from COVID-19 were included in the dataset. Where HLA class I and class II types were available, the types were taken from metadata supplied by the sample provider, not from assay-based typing. The material from the prospective study consisted of cDNA or gDNA derived from T cells, B-cell-depleted T cells, or PBMCs. The sample metadata nearly always contained a de-identified subject ID, COVID-19 status, age in years and sex. The samples were drawn from the first 160 participants of the ongoing ImmuneRACE study and from 950 to 1,500 subjects provided by 6 global collaborators. The repertoires were released in a freely available public database intended as a resource for research on the immune response to SARS-CoV-2. Findings and caveats that apply to the study as a whole: The amount of clinical and demographic metadata varied by source and participant and was provided uncurated.

As encoded in the germline V gene, CDR1 is SNHLY while CDR2 is FYNNEI. V ends up 4 bases short and J 7 bases short, with an unmatched junction base count of 1. CDR3 length: 12 amino acids, cysteine to phenylalanine. Just CDR3 DNA is preserved here, 36 bases in frame from base 1. A remark on this clone: Its binding antigen is unknown. Base qualities are not recorded, but no much larger clone differs from it by a single base.

TCRbeta CDR3 regions were amplified from genomic DNA using the immunoSEQ Assay, a bias-controlled multiplex PCR. Per the authors' processing: Within the assay, amplification of reference gene primers was used to estimate how many nucleated cells each sample contained. Sequence reads were collapsed and filtered to measure the absolute abundance of every unique TCRbeta CDR3 rearrangement. For each sample, productive Simpson clonality was calculated as the square root of Simpson's diversity index across productive rearrangements. The immuneACCESS repertoire file appears here via TCRdb, limited to in-frame rearrangements. These files lack a portion of the clones; in checked studies, under half of the deficit traces to unresolved V genes, and the cause of the others is not known. V and J calls and clone size follow that table, whereas D and trimming were derived from the DNA. The sample yields roughly 250,000 clones; 70% to 90% were counted once. The leading ten clones occupy 3.5% to 4.5% of the sample.

Participants in the prospective study were enrolled through a virtual design, were aged 18 to 89 years, and lived in some 24 United States geographic areas. In the prospective study, participants were assigned to cohorts based on the clinical history participants reported in a screening survey and a study questionnaire. ImmuneRACE Cohort 3 recovered participants were defined by two consecutive negative NP/OP PCR tests, healthcare professional clearance, or symptom resolution. In the prospective study, mobile phlebotomists collected whole blood, serum and a nasopharyngeal or oropharyngeal swab from each participant. Over a roughly 2-month period, participants in the prospective study had the option of providing additional blood draws and questionnaires. Prospective study blood samples were shipped either frozen or at room temperature before DNA extraction.

The receptor's source is a woman aged 25 to 45 who had recovered from COVID-19. Here the chain combines TRBV2 and TRBJ1-2; 9 junctional bases match TRBD1. Sequenced input: PBMCs or T cells enriched from blood (not recorded which). CDR3 region: CASSVQGAGYTF. The bases read TGTGCCAGCAGTGTACAGGGGGCTGGCTACACCTTC.